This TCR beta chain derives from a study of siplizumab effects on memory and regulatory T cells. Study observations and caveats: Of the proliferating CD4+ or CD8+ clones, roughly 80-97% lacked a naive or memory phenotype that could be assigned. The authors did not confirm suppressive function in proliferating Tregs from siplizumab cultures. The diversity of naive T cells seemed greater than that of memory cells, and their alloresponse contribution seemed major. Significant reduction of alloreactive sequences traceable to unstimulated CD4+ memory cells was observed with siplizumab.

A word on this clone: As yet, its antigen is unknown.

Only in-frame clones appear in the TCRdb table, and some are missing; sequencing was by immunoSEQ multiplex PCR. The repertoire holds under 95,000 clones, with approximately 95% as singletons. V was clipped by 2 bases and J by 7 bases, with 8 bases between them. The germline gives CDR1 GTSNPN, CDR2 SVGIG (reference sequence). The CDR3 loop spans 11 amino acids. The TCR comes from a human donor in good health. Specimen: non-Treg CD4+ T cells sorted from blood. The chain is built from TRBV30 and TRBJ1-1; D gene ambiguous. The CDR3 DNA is TGTGCCTGGAGTCGGACGGGTGAAGCTTTCTTT. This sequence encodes CAWSRTGEAFF. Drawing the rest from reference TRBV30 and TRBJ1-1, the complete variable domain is SQTIHQWPATLVQPVGSPLSLECTVEGTSNPNLYWYRQAAGRGLQLLFYSVGIGQISSEVPQNLSASRPQDRQFILSSKKLLLSDSGFYLCAWSRTGEAFFGQGTRLTVV.